These 26 T cell receptor beta chains originate from one sample sequenced in a study of cytomegalovirus exposure and HLA in healthy donors. PCR amplification relied on 60 Vbeta primers (plus 13 Jbeta primers). Measured with immunoSEQ multiplex PCR; TCRdb has only the in-frame clones, and not every one. The repertoire holds 90,000 to 95,000 clones, with about 85% as singletons. The specimen sequenced was PBMCs. These receptors were obtained from a girl aged 2-10 years in good health and CMV-seropositive.

The chain has TRBV10-2 and TRBJ2-1; 11 bases fit TRBD2. CDR1 and CDR2 (germline): WSHSY, SAAADI. The CDR3 covers 14 residues. V lost 6 bases to trimming and J lost 5 bases; unmatched junction nucleotides: 3. The CDR3 sequence is CASRVAGGDNEQFF. The DNA for the CDR3 is TGCGCCAGCAGGGTAGCGGGAGGGGACAATGAGCAGTTCTTC.

V and J are TRBV6-1 and TRBJ1-1; weak D call: TRBD1 (5 bases). The CDR3 is 15 amino acids. From germline, CDR1 is MNHNS and CDR2 SASEGT. V lost 6 bases and J lost 4, with 18 bases in between. The CDR3 loop reads CASRLEGQGVTEAFF. The CDR3 nucleotides are TGTGCCAGCAGATTGGAGGGGCAGGGCGTCACTGAAGCTTTCTTT.

The chain has TRBV28 and TRBJ2-5, with TRBD2 as a possible D gene (6 bases). The J call may be wrong; the DNA end is better matched by TRBJ2-7. Germline CDR1 MDHEN, CDR2 SYDVKM. CDR3 length: 14 amino acids. The CDR3, as DNA: TGTGCCAGCAGTCCGGACTACCGTTCCTACGAGCAGTACTTC. This codes for CASSPDYRSYEQYF.

J is TRBJ2-3 and V is TRBV11-3; possibly TRBD1 for D (6 bases). The CDR3 consists of 13 residues. Per the germline V gene, CDR1 is SGHNT and CDR2 is YENEEA. The germline V and J ends were trimmed by 3 bases and 4 bases, with 8 bases remaining between them. The CDR3 region has the DNA TGTGCCAGCAGCTTCAGGGGCCCAGATACGCAGTATTTT. This encodes CASSFRGPDTQYF.

The rearrangement uses TRBV6-1 and TRBJ2-6; D is perhaps TRBD1 (6 bases). Trimming pared 4 bases from V and 1 base from J, leaving 14 bases between. CDR3 length equals 17 residues. Germline V gene data show CDR1 as MNHNS and CDR2 as SASEGT. The CDR3 region has the DNA TGTGCCAGCAGTGCAAATCCCCAGGGGTCTGGGGCCAACGTCCTGACTTTC. It specifies CASSANPQGSGANVLTF.

The gene calls are TRBV27 and TRBJ2-7, with TRBD2 matching over 9 bases. CDR1 MNHEY and CDR2 SMNVEV come from the germline V gene (reference sequence). The V gene end was trimmed by 0 bases and the J gene end by 2 bases; junction bases not matched to a gene: 5. The CDR3 extends over 16 amino acids. The CDR3 region is CASSLSASGAPYEQYF. The CDR3 DNA reads as TGTGCCAGCAGTTTATCGGCTAGCGGGGCCCCCTACGAGCAGTACTTC.

This chain joins TRBV7-9 and TRBJ1-5, with a tentative D call TRBD1 (5 bases). Looked up from germline, CDR1 is SEHNR and CDR2 is FQNEAQ (reference sequence). The CDR3 is made up of 16 amino acids. V gave up 1 base and J gave up 3 bases, with 13 bases separating them. CDR3 amino acids: CASSLESGGNNQPQHF. DNA for the CDR3: TGTGCCAGCAGCTTAGAGTCTGGGGGGAACAATCAGCCCCAGCATTTT.

The genes are TRBV2 and TRBJ1-1, with D possibly being TRBD1 (6 bases). Looked up from germline, CDR1 is SNHLY and CDR2 is FYNNEI. The CDR3 runs 14 residues. The V and J ends lost 0 bases and 4 bases respectively, with 9 bases between them. The CDR3 spells CASSEARGGTEAFF. For the CDR3, the DNA is TGTGCCAGCAGTGAAGCAAGGGGGGGCACTGAAGCTTTCTTT. Full variable domain (rest looked up from reference TRBV2 and TRBJ1-1): EPEVTQTPSHQVTQMGQEVILRCVPISNHLYFYWYRQILGQKVEFLVSFYNNEISEKSEIFDDQFSVERPDGSNFTLKIRSTKLEDSAMYFCASSEARGGTEAFFGQGTRLTVV.

The V call is TRBV7-9, the J call TRBJ2-5, with 10 bases aligning to TRBD1. Germline CDR1 is SEHNR and CDR2 is FQNEAQ (reference sequence). The ends lost 5 bases at V and 8 bases at J; junction bases unmatched: 5. The CDR3 loop spans 13 amino acids. The CDR3 nucleotides are TGTGCCAGCAGCCGCCGGACAGGGGGAACCCAGTACTTC. Its translation: CASSRRTGGTQYF.

The chain uses TRBV11-2 and TRBJ2-1, with 9 bases aligning to TRBD2. CDR1 and CDR2 (germline): SGHAT, FQNNGV. The CDR3 has 15 amino acids. J lost 4 bases, V lost 4 bases, and 5 bases had no gene match. CDR3 nucleotides: TGTGCCAGCAGCTCTGCAGCGGGAGGTTACAATGAGCAGTTCTTC. Amino acid sequence: CASSSAAGGYNEQFF.

DNA for the CDR3: TGTGCCAGCAGTCGGACAGAGGGTTTCGAGCAGTACTTC. Its protein is CASSRTEGFEQYF. This chain uses TRBV28 with TRBJ2-7, with a possible D match to TRBD1 (6 bases). CDR1 and CDR2 from the germline V gene are MDHEN and SYDVKM. The ends were cut back, 5 bases at V and 6 bases at J, with 14 bases in the middle. The CDR3 is 13 amino acids.

This sequence joins TRBV28 and TRBJ1-5, with D perhaps matching TRBD1 (6 bases). V was trimmed by 1 base and J by 7 bases, leaving 17 bases between them. Germline V CDR1 and CDR2: MDHEN, SYDVKM. The CDR3 contains 16 residues. In DNA, the CDR3 is TGTGCCAGCAGTTTATTCAGGGGAGTGTTTGGACAGCCCCAGCATTTT. As protein: CASSLFRGVFGQPQHF.

The chain carries TRBV29-1 and TRBJ1-4, with D maybe TRBD1 (6 bases). The V gene lost 4 bases and the J gene lost 4 bases, with 13 bases spanning the gap. Per germline, CDR1 SQVTM and CDR2 ANQGSEA. CDR3 size: 14 residues. CDR3 DNA sequence: TGCAGCGTTGGCGTCCAGGGGAGTAATGAAAAACTGTTTTTT. It encodes CSVGVQGSNEKLFF.

V and J are TRBV19 and TRBJ1-4; 8 nucleotides match TRBD1. V gave up 4 bases and J gave up 8 bases; unmatched junction bases: 6. The length of the CDR3 is 14 residues. The germline CDR1 and CDR2 sequences are LNHDA and SQIVND (reference sequence). The CDR3 sequence: CASSKTGVVEKLFF. Written as DNA, the CDR3 is TGTGCCAGTAGTAAGACAGGGGTGGTGGAAAAACTGTTTTTT.

The V gene is TRBV15, the J gene TRBJ1-2; unclear D gene. The CDR3 spans 14 residues. V shed 0 bases and J shed 4 bases, with 9 bases lying between them. Germline assignment: CDR1 LNHNV and CDR2 YYDKDF (reference sequence). CDR3 nucleotide sequence: TGTGCCACCAGCAGAGACGGAGCCGGCTATGGCTACACCTTC. Translation gives CATSRDGAGYGYTF.

This clone was seen a single time. J is TRBJ1-2 and V is TRBV27, with D possibly being TRBD1 (6 bases). Germline CDR1 and CDR2: MNHEY and SMNVEV (reference sequence). V was pared by 6 bases and J by 7 bases, with 15 bases between. The CDR3 length is 13 residues. CDR3 coding DNA: TGTGCCAGCAGGGGAGGGGGGTACGCTGGCTACACCTTC. This gives the protein CASRGGGYAGYTF.

This clone has a single count. The chain combines TRBV30 with TRBJ1-5, with 8 positions matching TRBD1. V shed 3 bases, J shed 6 bases, and the junction held 4 bases outside the gene matches. Looked up from germline, CDR1 is GTSNPN and CDR2 is SVGIG (reference sequence). This CDR3 comprises 13 residues. CDR3 sequence: CAWRRDRGQPQHF. CDR3 DNA sequence: TGTGCCTGGAGGAGAGACAGGGGTCAGCCCCAGCATTTT.

CDR3 sequence reads: CASTLLLTENYGYTF. CDR3 nucleotides: TGTGCCAGCACCTTACTTTTGACGGAGAACTATGGCTACACCTTC. The rearrangement links TRBV5-6 to TRBJ1-2; D is unclear. The length of the CDR3 is 15 residues. The V gene's germline CDR1 is SGHDT and CDR2 YYEEEE. Trimming shortened V by 6 bases and J by 2 bases, and 17 bases separated the two germline ends.

CDR3 loop: CAIIRDNEDEQYF. CDR3 sequence (DNA): TGTGCCATCATTCGGGACAACGAAGACGAGCAGTACTTC. The chain uses TRBV2 and TRBJ2-7, with D tentatively TRBD1 (6 bases). The germline V gene encodes CDR1 SNHLY and CDR2 FYNNEI. The CDR3 runs to 13 residues. The V gene lost 10 bases and the J gene lost 5 bases, with 18 bases spanning the gap.

This clone turned up a few times. This sequence joins TRBV28 and TRBJ1-5; no definite D call. The ends were cut back, 7 bases at V and 5 bases at J, with 9 bases in the middle. The CDR3 runs to 12 residues. CDR1 is MDHEN and CDR2 is SYDVKM in the germline V gene. CDR3 in amino acids: CASTLEHQPQHF. The CDR3, as DNA: TGTGCCAGCACGCTGGAGCATCAGCCCCAGCATTTT.

The rearrangement links TRBV15 to TRBJ2-3, with TRBD1 matching over 7 bases. CDR1 and CDR2 (germline): LNHNV, YYDKDF (reference sequence). This CDR3 region has 17 residues. V was pared by 3 bases and J by 1 base, with 10 bases of the junction left unmatched. The CDR3 spells CATSRARTGSGTDTQYF. In nucleotides, the CDR3 is TGTGCCACCAGCAGGGCTCGGACAGGTTCGGGCACAGATACGCAGTATTTT. The variable domain in full, with the rest retrieved from reference TRBV15 and TRBJ2-3, is DAMVIQNPRYQVTQFGKPVTLSCSQTLNHNVMYWYQQKSSQAPKLLFHYYDKDFNNEADTPDNFQSRRPNTSFCFLDIRSPGLGDTAMYLCATSRARTGSGTDTQYFGPGTRLTVL.

CDR3 sequence reads: CASSYRDRGETQYF. Written as DNA, the CDR3 is TGTGCCAGCAGTTACAGGGACAGGGGAGAGACCCAGTACTTC. The V gene is TRBV6-5, the J gene TRBJ2-5, with TRBD1 matching 10 bases. Losses at the gene ends were 2 bases for V and 4 bases for J; bases not matched to a gene: 1. The CDR3 totals 14 residues. The germline gives CDR1 MNHEY, CDR2 SVGAGI.

The rearrangement links TRBV30 to TRBJ1-5, with a possible D match to TRBD1 (6 bases). CDR3 size: 13 residues. V lost 4 bases and J 7 bases, leaving 14 bases between the germline ends. Germline CDR1 and CDR2: GTSNPN and SVGIG (reference sequence). CDR3 DNA: TGTGCCTGGAATGGGGGCGGGCGGCAGCCCCAGCATTTT. It encodes CAWNGGGRQPQHF.

About this clone itself: The junction and the germline gene differ at one end; a read error may be behind it. The chain employs TRBV7-7 and TRBJ2-1, with 11 bases lining up with TRBD2. Germline V gene data show CDR1 as SSHAT and CDR2 as FNYEAQ (reference sequence). This CDR3 region has 17 residues. DNA of the CDR3: TGTGCTAGCAGCCCAAATATAGCGGGAGGGATCTACAATGAGCAGTTCTTC. Its translation: CASSPNIAGGIYNEQFF.

The chain has TRBV7-9 and TRBJ2-4, with 7 bases fitting TRBD2. The CDR3 covers 11 residues. V was pared by 11 bases and J by 7 bases, with 5 bases of the junction left unmatched. Germline CDR1 is SEHNR and CDR2 is FQNEAQ (reference sequence). CDR3 loop: CASAGVNIQYF. In nucleotides, the CDR3 is TGTGCCTCGGCGGGGGTGAACATTCAGTACTTC.

The CDR3 sequence: CASSQRGHQPQHF. The CDR3 bases are TGTGCCAGCAGTCAAAGGGGGCATCAGCCCCAGCATTTT. The chain combines TRBV6-5 with TRBJ1-5; 7 positions agree with TRBD1. CDR1 is MNHEY, CDR2 SVGAGI, per germline. After removal of 5 bases from V and 5 bases from J, the junction contained 3 bases not matched to a gene. The CDR3 runs 13 residues.